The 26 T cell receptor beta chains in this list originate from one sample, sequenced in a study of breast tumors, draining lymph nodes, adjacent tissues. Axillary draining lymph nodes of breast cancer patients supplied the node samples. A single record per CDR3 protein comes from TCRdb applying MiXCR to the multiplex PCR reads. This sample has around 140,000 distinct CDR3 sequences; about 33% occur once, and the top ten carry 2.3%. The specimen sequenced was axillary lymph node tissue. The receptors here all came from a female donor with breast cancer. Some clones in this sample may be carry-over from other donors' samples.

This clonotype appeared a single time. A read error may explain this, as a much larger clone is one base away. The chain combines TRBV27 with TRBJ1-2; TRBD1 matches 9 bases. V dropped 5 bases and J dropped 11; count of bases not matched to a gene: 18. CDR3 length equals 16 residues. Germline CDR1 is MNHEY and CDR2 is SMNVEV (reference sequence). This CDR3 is CASSPQTHRGRVGYTF. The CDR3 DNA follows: TGTGCCAGCAGTCCCCAGACGCACAGGGGGCGAGTTGGTTACACCTTC.

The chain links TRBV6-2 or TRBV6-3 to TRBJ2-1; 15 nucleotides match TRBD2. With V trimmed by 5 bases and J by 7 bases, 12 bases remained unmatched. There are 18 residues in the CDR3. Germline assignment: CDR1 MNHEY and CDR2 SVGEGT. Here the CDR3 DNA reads TGTGCCAGCAGTCAATATGGGACTAGCGGGGGGCTTTTAAATGAGCAGTTCTTC. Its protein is CASSQYGTSGGLLNEQFF.

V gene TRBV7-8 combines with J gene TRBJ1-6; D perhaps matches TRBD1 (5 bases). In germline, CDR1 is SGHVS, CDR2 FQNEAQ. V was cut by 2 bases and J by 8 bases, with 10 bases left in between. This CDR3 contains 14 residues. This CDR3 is CASSLPGNDSPLHF. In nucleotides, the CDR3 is TGTGCCAGCAGCTTACCAGGGAATGATTCACCCCTCCACTTT.

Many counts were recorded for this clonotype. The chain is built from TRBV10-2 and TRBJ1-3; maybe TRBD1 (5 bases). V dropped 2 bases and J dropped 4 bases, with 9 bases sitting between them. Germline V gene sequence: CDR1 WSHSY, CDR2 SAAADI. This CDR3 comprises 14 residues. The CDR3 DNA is TGCGCCAGCAGTGAGGCAGGGACGGGAAACACCATATATTTT. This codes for CASSEAGTGNTIYF.

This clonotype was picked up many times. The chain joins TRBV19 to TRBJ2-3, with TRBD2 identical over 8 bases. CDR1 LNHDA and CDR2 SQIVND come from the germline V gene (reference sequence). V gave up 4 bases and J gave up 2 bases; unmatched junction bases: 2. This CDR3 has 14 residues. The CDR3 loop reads CASSTAGATDTQYF. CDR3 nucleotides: TGTGCCAGTAGTACAGCGGGGGCCACAGATACGCAGTATTTT.

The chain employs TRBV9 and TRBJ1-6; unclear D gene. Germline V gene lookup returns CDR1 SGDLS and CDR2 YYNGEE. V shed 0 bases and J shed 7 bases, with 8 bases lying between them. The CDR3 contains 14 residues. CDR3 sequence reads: CASSVATGNSPLHF. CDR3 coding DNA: TGTGCCAGCAGCGTAGCTACTGGGAATTCACCCCTCCACTTT.

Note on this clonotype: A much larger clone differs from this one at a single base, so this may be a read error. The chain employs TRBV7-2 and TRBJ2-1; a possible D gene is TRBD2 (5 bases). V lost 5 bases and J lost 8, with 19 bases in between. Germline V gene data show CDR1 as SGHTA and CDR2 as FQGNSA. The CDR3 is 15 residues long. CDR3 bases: TGTGCCAGCAGCCCAGGTGGCAGCGGTTGGGATGAGCAGTTCTTC. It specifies CASSPGGSGWDEQFF.

CDR3 residues: CASSPTNRDIQYF. CDR3 nucleotide sequence: TGTGCCAGCTCACCGACAAACAGGGACATTCAGTACTTC. The chain employs TRBV18 and TRBJ2-4, with D maybe TRBD1 (6 bases). Looked up from germline, CDR1 is KGHSH and CDR2 is LQKENI. Trimming removed 3 bases from V and 8 bases from J, with 11 bases in between. This CDR3 contains 13 residues.

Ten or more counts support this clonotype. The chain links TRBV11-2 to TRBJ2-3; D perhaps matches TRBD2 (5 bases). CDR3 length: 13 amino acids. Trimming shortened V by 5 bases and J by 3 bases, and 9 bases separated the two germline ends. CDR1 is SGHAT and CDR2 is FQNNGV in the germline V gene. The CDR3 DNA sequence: TGTGCCAGCAGCCCTATAGCGACAGATACGCAGTATTTT. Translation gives CASSPIATDTQYF.

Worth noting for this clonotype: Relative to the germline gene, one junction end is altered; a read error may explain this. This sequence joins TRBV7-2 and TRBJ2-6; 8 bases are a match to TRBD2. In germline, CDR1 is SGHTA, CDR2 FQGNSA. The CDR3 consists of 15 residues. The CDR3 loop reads CACRTGGAGANVLTF. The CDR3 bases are TGTGCCTGCAGGACCGGGGGGGCTGGGGCCAACGTCCTGACTTTC.

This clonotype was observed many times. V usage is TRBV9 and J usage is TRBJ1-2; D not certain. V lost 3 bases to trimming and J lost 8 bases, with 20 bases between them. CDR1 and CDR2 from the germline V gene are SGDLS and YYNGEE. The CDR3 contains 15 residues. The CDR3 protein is CASSASPGSHAGYTF. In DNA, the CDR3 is TGTGCCAGCAGCGCCAGCCCGGGATCCCATGCCGGCTACACCTTC.

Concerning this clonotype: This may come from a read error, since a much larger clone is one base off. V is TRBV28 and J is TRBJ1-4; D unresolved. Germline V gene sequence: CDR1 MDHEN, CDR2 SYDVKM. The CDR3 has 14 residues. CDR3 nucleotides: TGTGCCAGCAGTTTAGTAGTACCTAATGAAAGACTGTTTTTT. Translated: CASSLVVPNERLFF.

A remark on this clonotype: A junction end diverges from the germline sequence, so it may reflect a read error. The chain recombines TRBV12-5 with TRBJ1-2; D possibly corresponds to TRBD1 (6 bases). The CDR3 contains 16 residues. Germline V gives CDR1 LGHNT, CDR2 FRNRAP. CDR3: CASGTLRGHLGGGHTF. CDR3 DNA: TGTGCTAGCGGTACCCTGCGGGGGCATCTAGGGGGTGGCCACACCTTC.

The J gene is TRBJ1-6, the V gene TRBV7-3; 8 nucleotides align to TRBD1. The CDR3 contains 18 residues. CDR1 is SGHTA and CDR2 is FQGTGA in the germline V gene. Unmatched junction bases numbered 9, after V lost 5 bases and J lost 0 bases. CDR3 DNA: TGTGCCAGCAGCCGCCGGGACAGGCTGAGCTCCTATAATTCACCCCTCCACTTT. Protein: CASSRRDRLSSYNSPLHF. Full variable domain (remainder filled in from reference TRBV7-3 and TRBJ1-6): GAGVSQTPSNKVTEKGKYVELRCDPISGHTALYWYRQSLGQGPEFLIYFQGTGAADDSGLPNDRFFAVRPEGSVSTLKIQRTERGDSAVYLCASSRRDRLSSYNSPLHFGNGTRLTVT.

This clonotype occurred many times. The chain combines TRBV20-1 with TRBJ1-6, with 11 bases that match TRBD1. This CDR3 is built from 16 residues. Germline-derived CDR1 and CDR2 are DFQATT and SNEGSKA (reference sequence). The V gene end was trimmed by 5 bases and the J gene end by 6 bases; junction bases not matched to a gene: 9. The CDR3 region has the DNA TGCAGTGCTCCGCGGACCGGGACAGGGGGTAATTCACCCCTCCACTTT. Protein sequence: CSAPRTGTGGNSPLHF.

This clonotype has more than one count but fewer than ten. CDR3 in DNA: TGCGCCAGCAGCTCGGGGGGGACCAAAAACATTCAGTACTTC. Amino acid sequence: CASSSGGTKNIQYF. The chain is built from TRBV5-1 and TRBJ2-4; TRBD2 agrees at 8 bases. This CDR3 is 14 amino acids long. Trimming at V came to 3 bases and at J to 2 bases, leaving 1 base not matched to a gene. Looked up from germline, CDR1 is SGHRS and CDR2 is YFSETQ.

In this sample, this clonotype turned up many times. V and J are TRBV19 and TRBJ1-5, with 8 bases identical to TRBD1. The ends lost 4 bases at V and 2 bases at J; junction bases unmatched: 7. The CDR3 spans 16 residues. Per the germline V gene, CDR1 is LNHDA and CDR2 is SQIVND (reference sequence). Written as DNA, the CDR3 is TGTGCCAGTAGTACCCTCCCGGGACAGGGCAATCAGCCCCAGCATTTT. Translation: CASSTLPGQGNQPQHF.

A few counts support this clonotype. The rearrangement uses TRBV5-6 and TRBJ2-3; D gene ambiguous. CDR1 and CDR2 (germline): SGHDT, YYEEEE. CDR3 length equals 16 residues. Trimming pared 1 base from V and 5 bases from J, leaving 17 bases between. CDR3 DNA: TGTGCCAGCAGCTTGTTGTGGGCGGTCGTTAGAGATACGCAGTATTTT. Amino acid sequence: CASSLLWAVVRDTQYF.

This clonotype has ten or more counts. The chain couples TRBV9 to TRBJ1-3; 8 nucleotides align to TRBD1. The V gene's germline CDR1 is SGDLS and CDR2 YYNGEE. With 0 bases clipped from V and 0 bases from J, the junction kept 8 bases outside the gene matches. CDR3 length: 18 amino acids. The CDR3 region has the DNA TGTGCCAGCAGCGTAGGGCAGGGGGCTATACACTCTGGAAACACCATATATTTT. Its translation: CASSVGQGAIHSGNTIYF.

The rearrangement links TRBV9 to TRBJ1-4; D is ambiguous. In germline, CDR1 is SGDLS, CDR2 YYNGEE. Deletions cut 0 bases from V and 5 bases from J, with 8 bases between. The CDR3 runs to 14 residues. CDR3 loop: CASSVGGWNEKLFF. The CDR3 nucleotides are TGTGCCAGCAGCGTAGGCGGGTGGAATGAAAAACTGTTTTTT. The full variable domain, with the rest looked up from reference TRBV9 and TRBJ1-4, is DSGVTQTPKHLITATGQRVTLRCSPRSGDLSVYWYQQSLDQGLQFLIQYYNGEERAKGNILERFSAQQFPDLHSELNLSSLELGDSALYFCASSVGGWNEKLFFGSGTQLSVL.

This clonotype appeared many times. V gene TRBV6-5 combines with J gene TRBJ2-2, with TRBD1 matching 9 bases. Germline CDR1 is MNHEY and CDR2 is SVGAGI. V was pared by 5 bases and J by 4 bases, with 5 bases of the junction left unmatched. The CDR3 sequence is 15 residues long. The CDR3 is CASSGGTGFTGELFF. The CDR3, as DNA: TGTGCCAGCAGTGGGGGGACAGGGTTCACCGGGGAGCTGTTTTTT.

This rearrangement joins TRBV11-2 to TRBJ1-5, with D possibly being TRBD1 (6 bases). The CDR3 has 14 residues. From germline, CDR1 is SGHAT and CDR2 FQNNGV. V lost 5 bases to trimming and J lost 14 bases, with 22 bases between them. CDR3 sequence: CASSRQRGGTYEHF. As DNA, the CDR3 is TGTGCCAGCAGCCGTCAGCGGGGGGGCACCTACGAGCATTTT.

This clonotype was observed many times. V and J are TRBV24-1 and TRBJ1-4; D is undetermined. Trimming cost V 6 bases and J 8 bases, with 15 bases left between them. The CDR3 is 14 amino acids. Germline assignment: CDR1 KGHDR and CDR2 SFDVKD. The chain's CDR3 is CATSFRSVEEKLFF. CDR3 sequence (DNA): TGTGCCACCAGTTTTAGGTCTGTTGAGGAAAAACTGTTTTTT.

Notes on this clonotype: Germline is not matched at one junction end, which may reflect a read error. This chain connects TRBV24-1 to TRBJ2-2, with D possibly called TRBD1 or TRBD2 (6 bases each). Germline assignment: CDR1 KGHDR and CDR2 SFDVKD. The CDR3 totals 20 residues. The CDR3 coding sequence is TGTGCCACCAGTGCCTCATTTGGTTTGGGACCGGGGGCGCGCACCGAGGAGCTGTTTTTT. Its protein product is CATSASFGLGPGARTEELFF.

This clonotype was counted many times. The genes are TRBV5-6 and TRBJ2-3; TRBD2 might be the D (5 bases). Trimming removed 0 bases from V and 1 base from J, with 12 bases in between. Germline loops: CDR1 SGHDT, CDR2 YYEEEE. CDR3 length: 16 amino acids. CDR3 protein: CASSLAVLAGTDTQYF. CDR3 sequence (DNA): TGTGCCAGCAGCTTGGCCGTCCTAGCCGGCACAGATACGCAGTATTTT.

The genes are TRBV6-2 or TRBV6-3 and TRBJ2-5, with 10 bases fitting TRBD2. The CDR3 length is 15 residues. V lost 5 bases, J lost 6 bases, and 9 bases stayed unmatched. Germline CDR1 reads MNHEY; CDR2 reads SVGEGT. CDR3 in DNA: TGTGCCAGCAGTCCTTCTAGCGGGGGACGGAAGACCCAGTACTTC. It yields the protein CASSPSSGGRKTQYF.